These 10 T cell receptor beta chains were sequenced from one sample in a study of blood T cells in healthy people across ages. Primers used in a second PCR of about 7 to 12 cycles were a sample-barcoded 5' primer and a J-beta primer mix. TCRdb itself ran the 5' RACE reads through MiXCR, one entry per CDR3 protein. The data show approximately 1,100,000 distinct CDR3 sequences, under 45% seen once. Sequenced material: blood. These receptors all stem from a woman aged 55-70 years in good health.

The chain combines TRBV6-5 with TRBJ2-5; 14 bases align to TRBD2. J was trimmed by 11 bases and V by 0 bases; bases with no gene match: 17. The CDR3 is 19 residues long. The germline V gene has CDR1 MNHEY and CDR2 SVGAGI. Here the CDR3 DNA reads TGTGCCAGCAGTTACTCCGCCGGACTAGCGGGAGGACTCTACAATGAGCAGTACTTC. This gives the protein CASSYSAGLAGGLYNEQYF.

This chain uses TRBV10-3 with TRBJ2-2; no clear D. Deletions cut 3 bases from V and 6 bases from J, with 5 bases between. The germline V gene encodes CDR1 ENHRY and CDR2 SYGVKD. The CDR3 has 12 amino acids. The CDR3 nucleotides are TGTGCCATCAGTGACGTAGCCGGGGAGCTGTTTTTT. Translated: CAISDVAGELFF.

The rearrangement joins TRBV11-1 to TRBJ2-1; D might be TRBD2 (5 bases). This CDR3 is built from 16 residues. The V and J ends lost 5 bases and 2 bases respectively, with 16 bases between them. Germline V gives CDR1 SGHAT, CDR2 FQDESV (reference sequence). CDR3 amino acids: CASSLGSGEPYNEQFF. CDR3 coding DNA: TGTGCCAGCAGCCTCGGTTCTGGGGAGCCCTACAATGAGCAGTTCTTC.

V is TRBV7-9 and J is TRBJ2-1; 9 bases agree with TRBD2. The germline CDR1 and CDR2 sequences are SEHNR and FQNEAQ (reference sequence). The CDR3 totals 15 residues. V lost 7 bases to trimming and J lost 0 bases; unmatched junction nucleotides: 4. Here the CDR3 DNA reads TGTGCCAGCACCCCTAGCGGGGCCTCCTACAATGAGCAGTTCTTC. Protein: CASTPSGASYNEQFF.

The J gene is TRBJ2-5, the V gene TRBV7-9; 13 bases line up with TRBD2. The trim removed 11 bases at V and 5 bases at J, leaving 5 bases unmatched. The CDR3 runs to 13 residues. The V gene's germline CDR1 is SEHNR and CDR2 FQNEAQ (reference sequence). The CDR3 loop is CAGGLAGVETQYF. CDR3 nucleotides: TGTGCCGGAGGACTAGCGGGAGTGGAGACCCAGTACTTC.

J is TRBJ2-7 and V is TRBV20-1, with D maybe TRBD2 (6 bases). CDR1 is DFQATT, CDR2 SNEGSKA, per germline (reference sequence). CDR3 length: 13 amino acids. Trimming took off 1 base at V and 9 bases at J, with 16 bases between the two ends. CDR3 amino acids: CSARVARRDGQYF. CDR3 in DNA: TGCAGTGCTAGAGTAGCCCGGAGGGATGGGCAGTACTTC.

There are a few counts of this clonotype. In nucleotides, the CDR3 is TGTGCCAGGAAGAGGGACAGGGACACCTACGAGCAGTACTTC. Its protein is CARKRDRDTYEQYF. The chain uses TRBV21-1 and TRBJ2-7; the table's D call TRBD1 went unverified against the DNA. TRBV21-1 is listed as a pseudogene. The CDR3 extends over 14 amino acids.

This rearrangement joins TRBV7-2 to TRBJ2-4; no reliable D call. Judging by the DNA end, TRBJ2-7 fits better; the J call may be wrong. CDR3 length: 13 amino acids. Germline loops: CDR1 SGHTA, CDR2 FQGNSA. Written as DNA, the CDR3 is TGTGCCAGCAGCCTGGGAATAGCCCGCGAGCAGTACTTC. It translates to CASSLGIAREQYF.

This clonotype was counted a few times. This chain links TRBV9 with TRBJ2-7, with TRBD2 matching over 8 bases. V lost 0 bases to trimming and J lost 6 bases; unmatched junction nucleotides: 8. Germline V gives CDR1 SGDLS, CDR2 YYNGEE. The CDR3 sequence is 15 residues long. CDR3 sequence reads: CASSVDPTSVSEQYF. The CDR3 DNA sequence: TGTGCCAGCAGCGTAGATCCGACTAGCGTCTCCGAGCAGTACTTC.

The chain employs TRBV5-1 and TRBJ2-7, with 12 bases lining up with TRBD1. The CDR3 sequence is 18 residues long. J was trimmed by 4 bases and V by 4 bases; bases with no gene match: 15. The V gene's germline CDR1 is SGHRS and CDR2 YFSETQ. In DNA, the CDR3 is TGCGCCAGCAGCCCCGGACCCGGGACAGGGGGCTTTGGATACGAGCAGTACTTC. Residues: CASSPGPGTGGFGYEQYF. Filled out from reference TRBV5-1 and TRBJ2-7, the complete variable domain reads KAGVTQTPRYLIKTRGQQVTLSCSPISGHRSVSWYQQTPGQGLQFLFEYFSETQRNKGNFPGRFSGRQFSNSRSEMNVSTLELGDSALYLCASSPGPGTGGFGYEQYFGPGTRLTVT.